This T cell receptor (beta chain) derives from a study of blood T cells in healthy people across ages (dated by TCRdb to between 2014 and 2017). With respect to the entire study: In model experiments, template switching captured about one uniquely barcoded TCR beta cDNA molecule for every two T cells. Four age groups were formed from the donors: young (average roughly 15 years), middle-aged (less than 40), aged (more than 55) and long-lived (approximately 78). Using the same blood draw, the study looked at two additional independent replicas of 1 million unique cDNA reads for two donors, one aged 18 to 29 and the other aged 80 or older. To track age-related changes in TCR beta repertoire diversity, the study relied on deep sequencing normalized with unique cDNA molecular identifiers. What the authors observed across the whole study: Because the CMV infection status of the donors was unknown, age-related changes in expanded clonotypes may potentially have been confounded. Bulk unsorted PBMC profiling prevented conclusive comparison of naive and antigen-experienced compartments. A strong correlation was found between observed TCR beta diversity and the percentage of naive T cells measured by flow cytometry. Compared with the aged group, the long-lived group had more naive CD4+ T cells, fewer expanded clones and increased TCR diversity, suggesting age selection. As age increased, observed TCR beta diversity per million T cells dropped in a roughly linear way, and a significant reduction was already evident by age roughly 36. Total diversity estimates from one million sequenced T cells were considered lower bounds and underestimates.

Of note for this clonotype: What antigen it recognizes has not been identified. Per-base quality was not reported, and no clone a single base away is much larger than it.

The method was 5' RACE. Instrument on record: Illumina HiSeq 2500. A second PCR of roughly 7 to 11 cycles was run with a J-beta primer mix and a sample-barcoded 5' primer. A unique molecular identifier was introduced onto each TCR beta cDNA molecule by a template-switch 5' adaptor carrying 12 random nucleotides. At least 2.5 million CDR3-containing paired-end reads were obtained from each sample. All of the RNA was converted into first-strand cDNA using the Mint cDNA synthesis kit, with a TRBC-specific oligonucleotide serving as the primer. Following uracil-DNA glycosylase treatment, a first 18-cycle PCR with universal primers M1SS and BC2_uni_R was performed on all cDNA. In the original analysis: Normalization of each sample was performed by random selection of 1 million high-quality reads, each carrying a distinct molecular identifier. Reads sharing molecular identifiers were discarded rather than binned into consensus sequences. MiTCR, set to a Q25 quality threshold and the strictest error-elimination algorithm, was used for CDR3 identification, clonotype clustering and error correction. A nonparametric unseen species model with Euler transformation was used to estimate lower-bound total TCR beta diversity. TCRdb handled the public reads itself, with Q25 trimming in fastp and clone calling in MiXCR, and kept productive beta chains. Rows matching on CDR3 protein sequence are summarized as one entry with the most common DNA and genes. TCRdb's processing, not the study's, gives the V and J calls here. The sample records 750,000 to 950,000 distinct CDR3 sequences, 25% to 30% of which are singletons. The biggest ten clones account for more than 8.5% of the sample.

Donors were 39 systemically healthy Caucasian individuals from Russia aged roughly 6 to 90 years. Each donor gave about 11 milliliters of peripheral blood, drawn into EDTA-treated Vacutainer tubes. Ficoll-Paque density-gradient centrifugation was used to isolate PBMCs, with at least 7 million obtained per sample. Total RNA was extracted from PBMCs with Trizol reagent, with at least 6 micrograms obtained per sample. For every donor, flow cytometry on a PBMC aliquot measured the percentage of naive CD45RAhigh/CD27high T cells. V is pruned by 2 bases and J by 0 bases, leaving 10 bases of the junction without a gene match. From a lookup of the germline V gene (reference sequence), CDR1 and CDR2 are SEHNR and FQNEAQ. The CDR3 has 18 amino acids, counting the end cysteine and phenylalanine. Of the read, only the CDR3 DNA is kept; its 54 bases are in frame from base 1. These same records also appear under a second study, on T cells of mothers and their children. Drawing on the second study: Nine systemically healthy Caucasian individuals, comprising three mothers and their six children, were included as donors. cDNA synthesis used all of the extracted RNA, with 1.5 ug of RNA in each 15 ul reaction. In the second PCR, sample barcodes and 2-4 random nucleotides were introduced via the M1S primer. More than 8 million TCR beta CDR3 reads were obtained from each mother, and several million reads were obtained from each child. In both related and unrelated pairs, thymic selection shapes the output of TCR recombination in a similar way, with inherited differences having only a minor effect. Normalized repertoire overlap in related mother-child pairs was always slightly higher than in unrelated mother-child pairs, but the difference was never significant. No persistent microchimeric T cell clones were detected, at a sensitivity of roughly 96 clones per million clonotypes. The study used deep NGS to compare TCR beta repertoires of mothers and children, seeking features distinguishing related mother-child pairs from unrelated individuals. On average, the children were about 12 +/- 4 years old, while the mothers were roughly 40 +/- 4 years old. Libraries were sequenced on Illumina HiSeq 2000 with 100+100 nt paired-end reads after adapter ligation with NEBNext reagents. Mother and child libraries were prepared a month apart and sequenced in separate runs to prevent cross-contamination. For each donor, somewhere between about 500,000 and 2,300,000 distinct TCR beta clonotypes were identified. Naive TCR beta clonotypes were estimated from low-frequency clonotypes matched to each donor's FACS-determined naive share, without sorting.

The receptor's source is a woman aged 40 to 50 in good health. Sequenced sample: blood. The receptor chain draws on TRBV7-9 and TRBJ1-2; 9 bases in the junction line up with TRBD1. The base sequence is TGTGCCAGCAGCTTATCGGACAGGGGCCCTAAAGCTAACTATGGCTACACCTTC. Translated, it gives CASSLSDRGPKANYGYTF.